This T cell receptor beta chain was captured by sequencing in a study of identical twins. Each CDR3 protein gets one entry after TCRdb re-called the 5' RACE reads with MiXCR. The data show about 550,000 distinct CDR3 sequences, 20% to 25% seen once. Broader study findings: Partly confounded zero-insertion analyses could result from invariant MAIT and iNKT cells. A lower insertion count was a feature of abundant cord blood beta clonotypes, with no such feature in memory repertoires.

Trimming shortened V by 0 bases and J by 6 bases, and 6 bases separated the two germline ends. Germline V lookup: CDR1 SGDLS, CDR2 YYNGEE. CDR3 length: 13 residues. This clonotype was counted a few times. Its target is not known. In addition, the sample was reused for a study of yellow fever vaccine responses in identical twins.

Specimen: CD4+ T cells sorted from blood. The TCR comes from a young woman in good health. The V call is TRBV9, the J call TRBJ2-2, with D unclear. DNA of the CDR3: TGTGCCAGCAGCGTAGGCCCGCCCGGGGAGCTGTTTTTT. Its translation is CASSVGPPGELFF.